The present TCR beta chain was sequenced within a study of blood T cell repertoires in COVID-19. Turning to the study itself: Sites across the United States, Italy and Spain contributed samples from acute and convalescent COVID-19. From T cells, B-cell-depleted T cells, or PBMCs came the material, which was cDNA or gDNA.

Profiled with immunoSEQ multiplex PCR; TCRdb holds only in-frame clones, not every one. The sample carries about 330,000 clones, 85% recorded once. From germline, CDR1 is WNHNN and CDR2 SYGVQD (reference sequence). The V segment lost 2 bases and the J segment 0 bases; nucleotides outside the gene matches: 2. This CDR3 contains 16 residues. The chain recombines TRBV10-1 with TRBJ1-1; 11 bases are shared with TRBD1. Sequences were obtained from peripheral blood. This receptor was identified in a human donor in a cohort sampled during active COVID-19. For the CDR3, the DNA is TGCGCCAGCAGTGAGGGACAGGGGGCCATGAACACTGAAGCTTTCTTT. This sequence encodes CASSEGQGAMNTEAFF.